The clone carrying this T cell receptor (beta chain) was recorded a few times. TCRdb re-derived calls from the 5' RACE reads in MiXCR, one entry per CDR3 protein. The sample holds around 450,000 distinct CDR3 sequences, 24% seen once. This entry comes from a study of T-cell memory formation after mild COVID-19. Trimming stripped 5 bases from V and 5 bases from J, with 19 bases between. The CDR3 contains 15 residues. Looked up from germline, CDR1 is SGHVS and CDR2 is FQNEAQ. The TCR originated in an adult woman who had mild COVID-19 (a few samples of this study predate the infection). Cell type and time point are not known. The specimen sequenced was PBMCs or a T cell subset sorted from them (not recorded which). The chain recombines TRBV7-8 with TRBJ2-7; D is perhaps TRBD1 (5 bases). The CDR3 region is CASSAFLSSRDEQYF. As DNA, the CDR3 is TGTGCCAGCAGCGCCTTTCTAAGCTCCAGGGACGAGCAGTACTTC.